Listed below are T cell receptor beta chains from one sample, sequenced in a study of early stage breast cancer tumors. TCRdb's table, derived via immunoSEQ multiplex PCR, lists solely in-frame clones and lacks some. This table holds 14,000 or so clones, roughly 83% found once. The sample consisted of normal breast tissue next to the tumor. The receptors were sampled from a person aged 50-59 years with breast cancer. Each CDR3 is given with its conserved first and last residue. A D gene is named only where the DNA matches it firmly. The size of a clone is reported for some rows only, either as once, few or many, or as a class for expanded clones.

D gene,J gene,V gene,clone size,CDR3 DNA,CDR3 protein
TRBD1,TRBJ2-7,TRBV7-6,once,TGTGCCAGCAGCCATGGGGAAGGGGGCGCCTACGAGCAGTACTTC,CASSHGEGGAYEQYF
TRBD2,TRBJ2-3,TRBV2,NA,TGTGCCAGCAGTGAACGGAGCGGGGGCCCCCCGGATACGCAGTATTTT,CASSERSGGPPDTQYF
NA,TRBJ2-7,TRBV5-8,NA,TGTGCCAGCAGCTTGGGGGCGCAGGTGGGGCAGTACTTC,CASSLGAQVGQYF
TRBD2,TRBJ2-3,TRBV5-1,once,TGCGCCAGCGCCTGGGAGGGTAATAAGGATACGCAGTATTTT,CASAWEGNKDTQYF
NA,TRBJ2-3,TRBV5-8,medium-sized,TGTGCCAGCAGCCCCCGAGCAGATACGCAGTATTTT,CASSPRADTQYF
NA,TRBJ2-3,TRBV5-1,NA,TGCGCCAGCAAGGGCAGGGGAGGCACAGATACGCAGTATTTT,CASKGRGGTDTQYF
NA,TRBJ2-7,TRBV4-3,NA,TGCGCCAGCAGCGGGTCGCTGGCCTACGAGCAGTACTTC,CASSGSLAYEQYF
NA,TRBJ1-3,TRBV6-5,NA,TGTGCCAGCAGTCGGGACGGCGGAAACACCATATATTTT,CASSRDGGNTIYF
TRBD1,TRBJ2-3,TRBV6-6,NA,TGTGCCAGCAGTTTAGGACAGGTCGGTCTTAGGGATACGCAGTATTTT,CASSLGQVGLRDTQYF
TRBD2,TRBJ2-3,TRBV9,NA,TGTGCCAGCAGCGTAGCCGGGAGGGGGGAAAATACGCAGTATTTT,CASSVAGRGENTQYF
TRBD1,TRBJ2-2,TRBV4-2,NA,TGTGCCAGCAGCCAAGATTCCACAGGGGGCCGCACCGGGGAGCTGTTTTTT,CASSQDSTGGRTGELFF
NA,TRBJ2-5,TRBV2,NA,TGTGCCAGCAGCCAACTAGGGGGAGAGACCCAGTACTTC,CASSQLGGETQYF
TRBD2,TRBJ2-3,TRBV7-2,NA,TGTGCCAGCAGCTTCGGCGGGGGAGCAGGGGATACGCAGTATTTT,CASSFGGGAGDTQYF
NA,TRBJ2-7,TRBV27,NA,TGTGCCAGCAGTTTCAGTAGGCCTAGCGTCTCCTACGAGCAGTACTTC,CASSFSRPSVSYEQYF
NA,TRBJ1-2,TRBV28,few,TGTGCCAGCAGTTTCCCAGGGAACTATGGCTACACCTTC,CASSFPGNYGYTF
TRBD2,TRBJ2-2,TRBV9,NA,TGTGCCAGCAGCGTAGTTGCTAGCGGGAGAACCGGGGAGCTGTTTTTT,CASSVVASGRTGELFF
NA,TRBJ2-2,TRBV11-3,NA,TGTGCCAGCAGCTTAGTCGGGGGCGCAACAACCGGGGAGCTGTTTTTT,CASSLVGGATTGELFF
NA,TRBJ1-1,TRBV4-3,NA,TGCGCCAGCAGCCAAGAAGCAGGGAACACTGAAGCTTTCTTT,CASSQEAGNTEAFF
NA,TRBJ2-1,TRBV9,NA,TGTGCCAGCAGCCCCCCAGGGACGTCCTACAATGAGCAGTTCTTC,CASSPPGTSYNEQFF
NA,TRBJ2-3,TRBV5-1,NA,TGCGCCAGCAGCTCAACAGATACGCAGTATTTT,CASSSTDTQYF
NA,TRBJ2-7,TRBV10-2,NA,TGCGCCAGCAGTAAAAACGGACAATACGAGCAGTACTTC,CASSKNGQYEQYF
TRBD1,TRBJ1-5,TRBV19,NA,TGTGCCAGTAGTAAGGGACAGGGGGGGAAGAGCAATCAGCCCCAGCATTTT,CASSKGQGGKSNQPQHF
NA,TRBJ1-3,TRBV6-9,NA,TGTGCCAGCAGTTACTCGAAAGGAAACACCATATATTTT,CASSYSKGNTIYF
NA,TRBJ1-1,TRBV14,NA,TGTGCCAGCAGCCAGGAATGGAACACTGAAGCTTTCTTT,CASSQEWNTEAFF
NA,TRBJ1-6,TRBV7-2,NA,NA,CASSFGPGGNYSPLHF
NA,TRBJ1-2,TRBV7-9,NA,TGTGCCAGCAGCTTATTGACAGCCACCTATGGCTACACCTTC,CASSLLTATYGYTF
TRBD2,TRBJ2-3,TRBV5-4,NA,TGTGCCAGCAAGCCGGGTGGGAGCGGGGGAGTATCTAGCACAGATACGCAGTATTTT,CASKPGGSGGVSSTDTQYF
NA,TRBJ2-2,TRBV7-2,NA,TGTGCCAGCAGCTTAAGTGGGGGCCCGAACACCGGGGAGCTGTTTTTT,CASSLSGGPNTGELFF
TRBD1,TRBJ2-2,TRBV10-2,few,TGCGCCAGCAGGACGGGACAGCACACCGGGGAGCTGTTTTTT,CASRTGQHTGELFF
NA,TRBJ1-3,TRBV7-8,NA,TGTGCCAGCAGCTTAGGGTCAGGGACTGGAAACACCATATATTTT,CASSLGSGTGNTIYF
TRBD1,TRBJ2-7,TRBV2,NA,TGTGCCAGCAGTGGGGACAGTATCTACGAGCAGTACTTC,CASSGDSIYEQYF
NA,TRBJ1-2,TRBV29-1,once,TGCAGCGTTGCCCCCCCCGGGGCGCAGGACTATGGCTACACCTTC,CSVAPPGAQDYGYTF
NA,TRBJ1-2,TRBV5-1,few,TGCGCCAGCAGGTTCCAGGGGAACTATGGCTACACCTTC,CASRFQGNYGYTF
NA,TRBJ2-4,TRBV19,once,TGTGCCAGTAGTAGGGAGACGGCCAAAAACATTCAGTACTTC,CASSRETAKNIQYF
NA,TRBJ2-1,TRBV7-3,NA,TGTGCCAGCAGCATAACCTCCGGGACAGAGCAGTTCTTC,CASSITSGTEQFF
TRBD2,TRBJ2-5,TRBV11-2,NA,TGTGCCAGCAGCCCAGCGGCGCGGGGGGAGACCCAGTACTTC,CASSPAARGETQYF
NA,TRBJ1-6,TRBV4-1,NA,TGCGCCAGCAGCCAAGATAATAGTATCACCTATAATTCACCCCTCCACTTT,CASSQDNSITYNSPLHF
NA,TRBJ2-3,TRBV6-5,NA,TGTGCCAGCAGTTATCCCGGGAGCACAGATACGCAGTATTTT,CASSYPGSTDTQYF
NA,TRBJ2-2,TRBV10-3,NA,TGTGCCATCAGTGCAGGGACGAACACCGGGGAGCTGTTTTTT,CAISAGTNTGELFF
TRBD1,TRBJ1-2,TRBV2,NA,TGTGCCAGCAGTGAACGGGGACAGGGGACCGGCTACACCTTC,CASSERGQGTGYTF
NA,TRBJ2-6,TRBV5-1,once,TGCGCCAGCAGCTTGACGACGGTCTCTGGGGCCAACGTCCTGACTTTC,CASSLTTVSGANVLTF
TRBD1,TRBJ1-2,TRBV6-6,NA,TGTGCCAGCAGTAAGACGACAGGGGGCGAGGGCTATGGCTACACCTTC,CASSKTTGGEGYGYTF
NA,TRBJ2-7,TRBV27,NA,TGTGCCAGCAGTTTCCCCCTTCCCTACGAGCAGTACTTC,CASSFPLPYEQYF
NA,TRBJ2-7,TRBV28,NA,TGTGCCAGCAGTCTGGGGGGGGCGAGGTTCGAGCAGTACTTC,CASSLGGARFEQYF
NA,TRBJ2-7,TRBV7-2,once,TGTGCCAGCAGTCGTCAAGTCGGGGCCTCCTACGAGCAGTACTTC,CASSRQVGASYEQYF
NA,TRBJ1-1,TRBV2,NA,TGTGCCACGGGGGGCAGCCCGGTTCTCGAGGCTTTCTTT,CATGGSPVLEAFF
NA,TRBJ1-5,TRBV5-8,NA,TGTGCCAGCAGCTTCGGGGATAGCAATCAGCCCCAGCATTTT,CASSFGDSNQPQHF
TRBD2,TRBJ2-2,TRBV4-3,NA,TGCGCCAGCAGCCAAATAGCGGGGGGCACCGGGGAGCTGTTTTTT,CASSQIAGGTGELFF
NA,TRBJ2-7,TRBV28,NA,TGTGCCAGCAGTTTACCCCTCCGGCGGGGGCTCTCCTACGAGCAGTACTTC,CASSLPLRRGLSYEQYF
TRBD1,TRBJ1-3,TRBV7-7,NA,TGTGCTAGCACCATCCGACAGGGAGGTTCTGGAAACACCATATATTTT,CASTIRQGGSGNTIYF
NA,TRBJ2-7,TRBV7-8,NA,TGTGCCAGCAGCCTTACAGGGCAGTGGAACGAGCAGTACTTC,CASSLTGQWNEQYF
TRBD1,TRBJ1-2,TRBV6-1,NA,TGTGCCAGCAGCCGGGACAGGGGAGGAGGAGGCTACACCTTC,CASSRDRGGGGYTF
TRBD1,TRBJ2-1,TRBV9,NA,TGTGCCAGCAGCGTAGAGAGGTGGGACAGGGCGGATGAGCAGTTCTTC,CASSVERWDRADEQFF
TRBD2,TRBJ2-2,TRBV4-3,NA,TGCGCCAGCAGCCCTCTTTGGGGCGGGGGTACCGGGGAGCTGTTTTTT,CASSPLWGGGTGELFF
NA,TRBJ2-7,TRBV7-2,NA,TGTGCCAGCAGCTTATTCCAGTACGAGCAGTACTTC,CASSLFQYEQYF
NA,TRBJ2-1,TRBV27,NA,TGTGCCAGCAGTTTATGGCGGCGGGGCAATGAGCAGTTCTTC,CASSLWRRGNEQFF
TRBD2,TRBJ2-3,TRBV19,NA,TGTGCCAGTAGTATATCAGCGGGGCACACAGATACGCAGTATTTT,CASSISAGHTDTQYF
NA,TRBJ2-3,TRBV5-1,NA,TGCGCCAGCACGCCTCGGGCGGAAGGAACAGATACGCAGTATTTT,CASTPRAEGTDTQYF